These 19 T cell receptor beta chains share one sample of origin, sequenced in a study of T cell responses to AZD1222 COVID-19 vaccine. Clones were read by immunoSEQ multiplex PCR, and TCRdb kept only the in-frame ones, dropping some. The table includes 95,000 to 110,000 clones, about 92% detected once. The sample consisted of peripheral blood, taken 28 days after the second AZD1222 dose. The receptors shown here come from an adult who received the AZD1222 COVID-19 vaccine.

V gene TRBV6-5 combines with J gene TRBJ2-3; 12 bases match TRBD2. V shed 8 bases and J 2 bases; nucleotides not matched to a gene: 2. The germline V gene encodes CDR1 MNHEY and CDR2 SVGAGI. The CDR3 consists of 14 residues. In nucleotides, the CDR3 is TGTGCCAGCGCTAGCGGGAGGGTCACAGATACGCAGTATTTT. It codes for CASASGRVTDTQYF.

V and J are TRBV27 and TRBJ1-4; no clear D gene. CDR3 length: 11 residues. V lost 2 bases, J lost 7 bases, and 2 bases lay in between. CDR1 is MNHEY, CDR2 SMNVEV, per germline (reference sequence). CDR3 loop: CASSLGEKLFF. The CDR3 DNA sequence: TGTGCCAGCAGTTTAGGTGAAAAACTGTTTTTT.

The chain links TRBV19 to TRBJ1-1, with a tentative D call TRBD1 (5 bases). The V end was cut by 6 bases, the J end by 2 bases, with 10 bases between. In germline, CDR1 is LNHDA, CDR2 SQIVND (reference sequence). This CDR3 contains 13 residues. The CDR3 DNA reads as TGTGCCAGTAGGGGGGACGGAAACACTGAAGCTTTCTTT. Its protein product is CASRGDGNTEAFF.

This rearrangement joins TRBV5-1 to TRBJ1-6; D is uncertain. Looked up from germline, CDR1 is SGHRS and CDR2 is YFSETQ. This CDR3 has 16 residues. Trimming removed 0 bases from V and 5 bases from J, with 12 bases in between. The CDR3 DNA reads as TGCGCCAGCAGCTTGGCAGCCATCAATAATAATTCACCCCTCCACTTT. It specifies CASSLAAINNNSPLHF.

This CDR3 is CASSLGKRQGRAFF. CDR3 bases: TGTGCCAGCAGCTTGGGGAAGCGGCAGGGGCGGGCTTTCTTT. The J gene is TRBJ1-1, the V gene TRBV5-6, with a tentative D call TRBD1 (6 bases). Per the germline V gene, CDR1 is SGHDT and CDR2 is YYEEEE. The CDR3 consists of 14 residues. Trimming shortened V by 0 bases and J by 11 bases, and 17 bases separated the two germline ends. Supplemented by reference TRBV5-6 and TRBJ1-1, the full variable domain reads DAGVTQSPTHLIKTRGQQVTLRCSPKSGHDTVSWYQQALGQGPQFIFQYYEEEERQRGNFPDRFSGHQFPNYSSELNVNALLLGDSALYLCASSLGKRQGRAFFGQGTRLTVV.

The rearrangement uses TRBV28 and TRBJ2-7; no reliable D call. The CDR3 runs to 16 residues. Per germline, CDR1 MDHEN and CDR2 SYDVKM. V was shortened by 3 bases and J by 3 bases, with 18 bases between the two germline ends. The CDR3 DNA reads TGTGCCAGCAGTTTTTTGGGGTTCGAGGCCCTCTACGAGCAGTACTTC. Translation: CASSFLGFEALYEQYF.

V usage is TRBV6-2 or TRBV6-3 and J usage is TRBJ1-2, with 9 positions matching TRBD1. The CDR3 loop spans 13 amino acids. Per germline, CDR1 MNHEY and CDR2 SVGEGT. The V and J ends lost 4 bases and 8 bases, in that order; junction bases with no gene match: 5. The CDR3 is CASSWRDREGYTF. CDR3 bases: TGTGCCAGCAGTTGGCGGGACAGGGAAGGCTACACCTTC.

This chain joins TRBV7-9 and TRBJ2-7; D may be TRBD1 or TRBD2 (5 bases each). This CDR3 spans 16 amino acids. The germline V gene encodes CDR1 SEHNR and CDR2 FQNEAQ (reference sequence). V dropped 5 bases and J dropped 2 bases, with 19 bases sitting between them. CDR3 nucleotides: TGTGCCAGCAGCCCTACCTTCCGGGACGGAGCCTACGAGCAGTACTTC. Protein sequence: CASSPTFRDGAYEQYF.

This chain connects TRBV6-1 to TRBJ2-7; D is undetermined. Trimming shortened V by 2 bases and J by 0 bases, and 8 bases separated the two germline ends. Per germline, CDR1 MNHNS and CDR2 SASEGT. CDR3 size: 14 residues. CDR3 amino acids: CASSETLLSYEQYF. As DNA, the CDR3 is TGTGCCAGCAGTGAAACGTTACTCTCCTACGAGCAGTACTTC.

This clone was observed a few times. This chain links TRBV18 with TRBJ1-5; 10 bases map to TRBD1. The CDR3 sequence is 15 residues long. Germline-derived CDR1 and CDR2 are KGHSH and LQKENI. V dropped 3 bases and J dropped 5; count of bases not matched to a gene: 4. This CDR3 reads CASSPRQGAYQPQHF. The DNA for the CDR3 is TGTGCCAGCTCACCGCGACAGGGGGCCTATCAGCCCCAGCATTTT. The entire variable domain, with the rest obtained from reference TRBV18 and TRBJ1-5, is as follows: NAGVMQNPRHLVRRRGQEARLRCSPMKGHSHVYWYRQLPEEGLKFMVYLQKENIIDESGMPKERFSAEFPKEGPSILRIQQVVRGDSAAYFCASSPRQGAYQPQHFGDGTRLSIL.

Note on this clone: A read error may be the cause here, since a much bigger clone is one base away. The CDR3 here is CASSLSDEQFF. Here the CDR3 DNA reads TGTGCCAGCAGCTTGAGCGATGAGCAGTTCTTC. V and J are TRBV5-6 and TRBJ2-1; no firm D call. The germline V gene has CDR1 SGHDT and CDR2 YYEEEE. This CDR3 spans 11 amino acids. The V and J ends lost 1 base and 8 bases respectively, with 4 bases between them.

The chain uses TRBV27 and TRBJ2-3; D uncertain. V lost 6 bases and J lost 4, with 20 bases in between. Germline V CDR1 and CDR2: MNHEY, SMNVEV (reference sequence). The CDR3 is made up of 16 amino acids. The CDR3 DNA sequence: TGTGCCAGCAGCCCCGCGGTAGCTTCGTCCCCAGATACGCAGTATTTT. Residues: CASSPAVASSPDTQYF.

The chain carries TRBV3-1 (or the pseudogene TRBV3-2) and TRBJ1-2; D gene uncertain. The germline V gene encodes CDR1 LGHDT and CDR2 YNNKEL (reference sequence). V shed 0 bases and J shed 3 bases, with 8 bases lying between them. The CDR3 is made up of 14 amino acids. The CDR3 reads CASSQDRRHYGYTF. Written as DNA, the CDR3 is TGTGCCAGCAGCCAAGACCGCCGTCACTATGGCTACACCTTC.

V gene TRBV24-1 combines with J gene TRBJ2-5; tentatively, D is TRBD1 or TRBD2 (5 bases each). The V and J ends lost 3 bases and 5 bases respectively, with 9 bases between them. The germline V gene encodes CDR1 KGHDR and CDR2 SFDVKD. CDR3 length: 13 amino acids. In DNA, the CDR3 is TGTGCCACCAGTGATCCCTGGGGGGAGACCCAGTACTTC. The encoded protein is CATSDPWGETQYF.

This clone appeared a few times. This chain joins TRBV25-1 and TRBJ2-5, with D possibly being TRBD2 (6 bases). From germline, CDR1 is MGHDK and CDR2 SYGVNS. The length of the CDR3 is 12 residues. V gave up 7 bases and J gave up 5 bases, with 11 bases separating them. The CDR3 loop is CASNGGIETQYF. The CDR3 DNA reads TGTGCCAGCAACGGCGGGATCGAGACCCAGTACTTC.

The J gene is TRBJ2-2, the V gene TRBV16, with unresolved D. V shed 3 bases and J shed 0 bases, with 8 bases lying between them. This CDR3 has 15 amino acids. The germline V gene has CDR1 KGHSY and CDR2 FQNENV. CDR3 nucleotide sequence: TGTGCCAGCAGCCACGGAGCTCCGAACACCGGGGAGCTGTTTTTT. Translating gives CASSHGAPNTGELFF.

This sequence joins TRBV29-1 and TRBJ1-1; 7 bases are a match to TRBD1. Per germline, CDR1 SQVTM and CDR2 ANQGSEA. This CDR3 contains 15 residues. V dropped 3 bases and J dropped 1; count of bases not matched to a gene: 8. DNA for the CDR3: TGCAGCGTTGAGAGGGGTGGGACAGAGAACACTGAAGCTTTCTTT. It encodes CSVERGGTENTEAFF.

CDR3 nucleotide sequence: TGTGCCAGCAGCTCCAGAGGGCGGGGGGGCGGCAATGAGCAGTTCTTC. It is translated as CASSSRGRGGGNEQFF. The chain couples TRBV3-1 (or the pseudogene TRBV3-2) to TRBJ2-1, with 9 bases that match TRBD2. Germline CDR1 reads LGHDT; CDR2 reads YNNKEL (reference sequence). This CDR3 has 16 amino acids. Trimming took 5 bases from V and 6 from J; bases not matched to a gene: 11.

The chain carries TRBV7-9 and TRBJ1-1, with D perhaps TRBD1 (6 bases). The germline V and J ends were trimmed by 3 bases and 5 bases, with 13 bases remaining between them. The germline V gene has CDR1 SEHNR and CDR2 FQNEAQ (reference sequence). The CDR3 is 14 residues long. The CDR3 nucleotides are TGTGCCAGCAGCTTCTTGGGGGCTAGGACTGAAGCTTTCTTT. As protein: CASSFLGARTEAFF.